This T cell receptor (beta chain) emerged from a study of CD8 T cells in ankylosing spondylitis. Details on this clonotype: Its antigen is unknown.

CDR1 is SQVTM and CDR2 is ANQGSEA in the germline V gene. Trimming removed 4 bases from V and 4 bases from J, with 14 bases in between. This CDR3 is 14 amino acids long. Findings of the study overall: Disease-linked clones reportedly concentrated significantly in matched ankylosing spondylitis synovial fluid. In the blood and synovial fluid of reactive arthritis, some motif variants had been previously reported. It appeared that ankylosing spondylitis blood was characterized by a TCR beta motif of eight highly homologous variants.

Scientists made TCR beta libraries using quantitative 5'-RACE with molecular barcodes. TCRdb recomputed calls from the 5' RACE reads with MiXCR, one row per CDR3 protein. The data show over 700,000 distinct CDR3 sequences, around 20% seen once. The sequence was collected from a male donor with ankylosing spondylitis. The V and J genes are TRBV29-1 and TRBJ1-5, with D possibly TRBD1 on 6 matching bases. Sequencing used blood, either unsorted or a sorted T cell fraction (not recorded which). The CDR3 reads CSVAYGQPNQPQHF. In DNA, the CDR3 is TGCAGCGTTGCCTACGGACAGCCTAATCAGCCCCAGCATTTT.